The clone carrying this T cell receptor beta chain was recorded a few times. No antigen is known for it. Donors contributed one heparinised blood draw apiece, averaging approximately 120 mL. The data were obtained in a study of beta chain features in type 1 diabetes. Study information: Researchers looked at around 100 million sorted cells across all samples.

This CDR3 has 13 amino acids. V was trimmed by 2 bases and J by 0 bases, leaving 6 bases between them. Germline CDR1 and CDR2: GTSNPN and SVGIG (reference sequence). Study-wide results and limits: Cells with high TCR expression could be over-represented when cDNA is sequenced. Fewer junction insertions and more nucleotide deletions appeared in type 1 diabetes patients.

Expressed TCRB transcripts were sequenced because the isolated RNA had all been reverse transcribed beforehand. This table comes from immunoSEQ multiplex PCR, and its TCRdb copy is limited to in-frame clones, with some not included. Of fewer than 250,000 clones listed, approximately 70% are singletons. The V gene is TRBV30, the J gene TRBJ2-3; unclear D gene. This clonotype originated in a man aged 25-40 years in good health. What was sequenced was naive CD4+ T cells from blood. CDR3 nucleotide sequence: TGTGCCTGGAGTATCCAGAGCACAGATACGCAGTATTTT. This sequence encodes CAWSIQSTDTQYF. Based on the CDR3 plus reference TRBV30 and TRBJ2-3, the full variable domain is SQTIHQWPATLVQPVGSPLSLECTVEGTSNPNLYWYRQAAGRGLQLLFYSVGIGQISSEVPQNLSASRPQDRQFILSSKKLLLSDSGFYLCAWSIQSTDTQYFGPGTRLTVL.